A selection of T cell receptor beta chains follows, all from one sample in a study of shared clonotypes between healthy human individuals. This table comes from immunoSEQ multiplex PCR, and its TCRdb copy is limited to in-frame clones, with some not included. The repertoire includes approximately 470,000 clones, roughly 80% of them detected once, and roughly 13% sits in the top ten. Input material: PBMCs. The receptors were gathered from a woman in her 40s in good health. Some clones in this sample may be carry-over from other donors' samples. The conserved cysteine and the conserved F or W are not part of the CDR3 here. Each record gives: V gene, J gene, CDR3 length, CDR3 protein.

V gene: TRBV4-1
J gene: TRBJ2-3
CDR3 length: 15
CDR3 protein: ASQQNDLAGGTDTQY

V gene: TRBV5-1
J gene: TRBJ2-3
CDR3 length: 11
CDR3 protein: ASQRDSTDTQY

V gene: TRBV18
J gene: TRBJ2-7
CDR3 length: 12
CDR3 protein: ASSPLLAGDEQY

V gene: TRBV5-4
J gene: TRBJ2-5
CDR3 length: 12
CDR3 protein: ASSFSGAGETQY

V gene: TRBV7-6
J gene: TRBJ2-1
CDR3 length: 12
CDR3 protein: ASSLSSGDNEQF

V gene: TRBV5-1
J gene: TRBJ2-2
CDR3 length: 11
CDR3 protein: ASSVGNTGELF

V gene: TRBV28
J gene: TRBJ1-1
CDR3 length: 12
CDR3 protein: ASSTPGQTTEAF

V gene: TRBV11-2
J gene: .
CDR3 length: 10
CDR3 protein: ASSLMRETQY

V gene: TRBV7-2
J gene: TRBJ2-7
CDR3 length: 14
CDR3 protein: ASSLGRRENLHEQY

V gene: TRBV18
J gene: TRBJ2-7
CDR3 length: 11
CDR3 protein: ASSPNREGEQY